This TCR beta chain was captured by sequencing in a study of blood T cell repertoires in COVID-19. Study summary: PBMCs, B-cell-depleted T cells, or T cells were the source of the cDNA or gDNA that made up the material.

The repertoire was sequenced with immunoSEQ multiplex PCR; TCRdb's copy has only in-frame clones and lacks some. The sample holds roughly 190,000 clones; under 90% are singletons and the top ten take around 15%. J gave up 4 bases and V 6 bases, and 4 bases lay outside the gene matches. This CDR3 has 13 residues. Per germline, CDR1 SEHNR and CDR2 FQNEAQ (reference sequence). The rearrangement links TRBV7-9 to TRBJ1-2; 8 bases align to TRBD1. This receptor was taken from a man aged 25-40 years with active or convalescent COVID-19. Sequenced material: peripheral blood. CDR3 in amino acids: CASRDREFYGYTF. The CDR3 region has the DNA TGTGCCAGCAGGGACAGGGAGTTCTATGGCTACACCTTC. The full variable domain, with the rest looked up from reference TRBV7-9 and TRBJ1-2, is DTGVSQNPRHKITKRGQNVTFRCDPISEHNRLYWYRQTLGQGPEFLTYFQNEAQLEKSRLLSDRFSAERPKGSFSTLEIQRTEQGDSAMYLCASRDREFYGYTFGSGTRLTVV.